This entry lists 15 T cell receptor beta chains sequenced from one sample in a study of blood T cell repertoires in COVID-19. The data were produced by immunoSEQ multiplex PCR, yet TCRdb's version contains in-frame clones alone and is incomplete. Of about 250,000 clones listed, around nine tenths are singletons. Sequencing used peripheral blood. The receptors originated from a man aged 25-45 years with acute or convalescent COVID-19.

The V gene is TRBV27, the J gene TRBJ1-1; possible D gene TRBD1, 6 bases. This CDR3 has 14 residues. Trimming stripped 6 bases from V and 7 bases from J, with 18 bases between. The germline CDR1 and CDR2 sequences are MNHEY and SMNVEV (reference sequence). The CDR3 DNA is TGTGCCAGCAGCTATACAGGGAGCACCCTTGAAGCTTTCTTT. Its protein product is CASSYTGSTLEAFF.

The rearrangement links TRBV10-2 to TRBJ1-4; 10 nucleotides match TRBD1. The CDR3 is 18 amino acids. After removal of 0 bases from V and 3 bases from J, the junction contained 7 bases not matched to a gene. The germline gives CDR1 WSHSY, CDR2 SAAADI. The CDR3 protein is CASSESLTGGPSNEKLFF. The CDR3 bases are TGCGCCAGCAGTGAGTCTTTGACAGGGGGCCCGTCTAATGAAAAACTGTTTTTT.

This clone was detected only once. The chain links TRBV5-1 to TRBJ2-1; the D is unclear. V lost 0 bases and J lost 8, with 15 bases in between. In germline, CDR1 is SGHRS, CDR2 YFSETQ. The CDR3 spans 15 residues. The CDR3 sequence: CASSLVTVPGDEQFF. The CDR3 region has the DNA TGCGCCAGCAGCTTGGTGACGGTACCTGGAGATGAGCAGTTCTTC.

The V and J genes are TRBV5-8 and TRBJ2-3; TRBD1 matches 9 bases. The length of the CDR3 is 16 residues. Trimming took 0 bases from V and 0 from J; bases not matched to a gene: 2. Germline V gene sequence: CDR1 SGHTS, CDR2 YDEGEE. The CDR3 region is CASSLEGTGSTDTQYF. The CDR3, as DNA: TGTGCCAGCAGCTTGGAGGGGACAGGGAGCACAGATACGCAGTATTTT.

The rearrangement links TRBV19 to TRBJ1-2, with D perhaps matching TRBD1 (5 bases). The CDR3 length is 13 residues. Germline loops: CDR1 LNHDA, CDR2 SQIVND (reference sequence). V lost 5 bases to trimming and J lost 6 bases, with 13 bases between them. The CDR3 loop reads CASSYIRGDGYTF. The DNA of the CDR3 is TGTGCCAGTAGTTATATAAGGGGCGATGGCTACACCTTC.

DNA for the CDR3: TGTGCCAGCAGGGAGACACTAGCGGGGTTTTACAATGAGCAGTTCTTC. It encodes CASRETLAGFYNEQFF. The chain is built from TRBV2 and TRBJ2-1; 10 bases line up with TRBD2. Losses at the gene ends were 6 bases for V and 4 bases for J; bases not matched to a gene: 9. The CDR3 has 16 residues. CDR1 SNHLY and CDR2 FYNNEI come from the germline V gene.

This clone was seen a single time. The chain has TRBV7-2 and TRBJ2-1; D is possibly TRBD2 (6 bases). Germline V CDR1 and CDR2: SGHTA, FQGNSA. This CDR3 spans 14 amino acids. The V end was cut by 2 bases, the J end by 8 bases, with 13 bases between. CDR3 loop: CASSLKFGGHEQFF. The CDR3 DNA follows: TGTGCCAGCAGCTTAAAGTTCGGGGGACATGAGCAGTTCTTC.

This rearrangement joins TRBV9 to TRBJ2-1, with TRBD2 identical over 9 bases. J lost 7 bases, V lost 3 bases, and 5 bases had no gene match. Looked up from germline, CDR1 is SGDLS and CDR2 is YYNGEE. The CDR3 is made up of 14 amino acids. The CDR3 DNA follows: TGTGCCAGCAGCGGCGGGAGGGCCGCGAATGAGCAGTTCTTC. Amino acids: CASSGGRAANEQFF. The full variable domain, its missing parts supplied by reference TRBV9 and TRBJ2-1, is DSGVTQTPKHLITATGQRVTLRCSPRSGDLSVYWYQQSLDQGLQFLIQYYNGEERAKGNILERFSAQQFPDLHSELNLSSLELGDSALYFCASSGGRAANEQFFGPGTRLTVL.

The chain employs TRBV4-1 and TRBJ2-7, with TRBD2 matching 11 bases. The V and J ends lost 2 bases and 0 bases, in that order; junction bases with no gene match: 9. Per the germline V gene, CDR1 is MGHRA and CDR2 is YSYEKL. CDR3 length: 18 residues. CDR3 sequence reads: CASSQQEGTSGFSYEQYF. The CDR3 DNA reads TGCGCCAGCAGCCAACAGGAGGGGACTAGCGGATTCTCCTACGAGCAGTACTTC.

CDR3 nucleotides: TGTGCCAGCAGTAACAGAGGACAGTTTAGCAATCAGCCCCAGCATTTT. Its protein product is CASSNRGQFSNQPQHF. The rearrangement uses TRBV28 and TRBJ1-5; tentative D call: TRBD1 (6 bases). V shed 5 bases and J shed 0 bases, with 14 bases lying between them. Looked up from germline, CDR1 is MDHEN and CDR2 is SYDVKM. The CDR3 sequence is 16 residues long.

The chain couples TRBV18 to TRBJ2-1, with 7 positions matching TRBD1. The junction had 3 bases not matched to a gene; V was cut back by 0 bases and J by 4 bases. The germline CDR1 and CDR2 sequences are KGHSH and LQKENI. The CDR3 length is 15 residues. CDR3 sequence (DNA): TGTGCCAGCTCACCACCCTCGGGACAGTACAATGAGCAGTTCTTC. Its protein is CASSPPSGQYNEQFF.

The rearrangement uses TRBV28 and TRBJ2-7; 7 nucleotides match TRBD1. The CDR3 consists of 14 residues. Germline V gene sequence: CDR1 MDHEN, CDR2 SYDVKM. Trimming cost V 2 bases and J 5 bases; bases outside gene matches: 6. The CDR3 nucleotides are TGTGCCAGCAGTTTACCGGCCAGGGGGAACGAGCAGTACTTC. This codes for CASSLPARGNEQYF.

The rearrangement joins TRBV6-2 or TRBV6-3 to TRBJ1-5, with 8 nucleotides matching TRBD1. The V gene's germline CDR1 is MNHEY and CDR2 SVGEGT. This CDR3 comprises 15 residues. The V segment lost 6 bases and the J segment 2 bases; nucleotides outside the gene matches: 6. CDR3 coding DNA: TGTGCCAGCAGCCTACAGGGGGTCGGCAATCAGCCCCAGCATTTT. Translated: CASSLQGVGNQPQHF.

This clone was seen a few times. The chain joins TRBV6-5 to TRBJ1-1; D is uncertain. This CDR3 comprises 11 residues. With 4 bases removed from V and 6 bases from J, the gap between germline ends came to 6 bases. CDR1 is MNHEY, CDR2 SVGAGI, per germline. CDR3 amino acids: CASSLPAEAFF. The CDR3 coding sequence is TGTGCCAGCAGTTTACCGGCTGAAGCTTTCTTT.

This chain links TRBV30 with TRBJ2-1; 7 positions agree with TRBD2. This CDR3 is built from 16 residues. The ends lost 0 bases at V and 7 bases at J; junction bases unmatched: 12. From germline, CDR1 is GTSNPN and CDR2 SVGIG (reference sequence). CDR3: CAWSVLGLAAGNEQFF. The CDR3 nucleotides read TGTGCCTGGAGTGTACTCGGGCTAGCGGCGGGTAATGAGCAGTTCTTC. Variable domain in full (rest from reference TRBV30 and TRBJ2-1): SQTIHQWPATLVQPVGSPLSLECTVEGTSNPNLYWYRQAAGRGLQLLFYSVGIGQISSEVPQNLSASRPQDRQFILSSKKLLLSDSGFYLCAWSVLGLAAGNEQFFGPGTRLTVL.